This is a list of T cell receptor beta chains from one sample in a study of shared clonotypes between healthy human individuals. Method: immunoSEQ multiplex PCR; TCRdb's copy keeps in-frame clones and lacks some. Of fewer than 1.6 million clones listed, about 98.5% are singletons. Material: naive CD4+ T cells sorted from blood. The receptors were sampled from a man between 25 and 39 years old in good health. The CDR3 runs from the conserved cysteine through the conserved F or W. Fields, in order: clone size, J gene, D gene, V gene, CDR3 DNA, CDR3 protein. The D gene is left open where the match is weak. The size entry is marked missing in some rows and otherwise reads once, few, many or a size class.

clone_size: NA
j_call: TRBJ2-7
d_call: TRBD2
v_call: TRBV4-2
cdr3_nt: TGTGCCAGCAGCCGCGGGGGGACTAGCGGGACCTCCTACGAGCAGTACTTC
cdr3_aa: CASSRGGTSGTSYEQYF

clone_size: NA
j_call: TRBJ2-7
d_call: TRBD2
v_call: TRBV5-1
cdr3_nt: TGCGCCAGCAGAGCTAGCGGGAGTTACGAGCAGTACTTC
cdr3_aa: CASRASGSYEQYF

clone_size: NA
j_call: TRBJ2-7
d_call: NA
v_call: TRBV11-1
cdr3_nt: TGTGCCAGCAGCCCAATGGACAGACCCTACGAGCAGTACTTC
cdr3_aa: CASSPMDRPYEQYF

clone_size: NA
j_call: TRBJ1-2
d_call: NA
v_call: TRBV29-1
cdr3_nt: TGCAGCGTTGTATATGGGGCTTGGGGCTACACCTTC
cdr3_aa: CSVVYGAWGYTF

clone_size: NA
j_call: TRBJ2-2
d_call: NA
v_call: TRBV6-5
cdr3_nt: TGTGCCAGCAGTCCCCTGGTAACCGGGGAGCTGTTTTTT
cdr3_aa: CASSPLVTGELFF

clone_size: NA
j_call: TRBJ2-2
d_call: NA
v_call: TRBV5-4
cdr3_nt: TGTGCCAGCAGCTCCCCCGGGAGTGCCACCGGGGAGCTGTTTTTT
cdr3_aa: CASSSPGSATGELFF

clone_size: NA
j_call: TRBJ2-1
d_call: NA
v_call: TRBV19
cdr3_nt: TGTGCCAGTAGTATAGCCGGGTACAATGAGCAGTTCTTC
cdr3_aa: CASSIAGYNEQFF

clone_size: NA
j_call: TRBJ2-1
d_call: TRBD2
v_call: TRBV6-1
cdr3_nt: TGTGCCAGCAGTGAAGCGCGGGGACTAGCGGGTACCAATGAGCAGTTCTTC
cdr3_aa: CASSEARGLAGTNEQFF

clone_size: NA
j_call: TRBJ2-3
d_call: NA
v_call: TRBV5-6
cdr3_nt: TGTGCCAGCAGCTTGGATCGGGGGCGGGCCACAGATACGCAGTATTTT
cdr3_aa: CASSLDRGRATDTQYF

clone_size: NA
j_call: TRBJ1-2
d_call: NA
v_call: TRBV7-2
cdr3_nt: TGTGCCAGCAGCTTAGCGTTTGGCAGTAGATATGGCTACACCTTC
cdr3_aa: CASSLAFGSRYGYTF

clone_size: once
j_call: TRBJ2-7
d_call: TRBD1
v_call: TRBV7-9
cdr3_nt: TGTGCCAGCAGCTTCAGACAGGGCCCGCAACCCTACGAGCAGTACTTC
cdr3_aa: CASSFRQGPQPYEQYF

clone_size: NA
j_call: TRBJ2-3
d_call: TRBD2
v_call: TRBV5-1
cdr3_nt: TGCGCCAGCAGTAAACACTCACTAGCGGGAGACACAGATACGCAGTATTTT
cdr3_aa: CASSKHSLAGDTDTQYF

clone_size: NA
j_call: TRBJ2-7
d_call: TRBD1
v_call: TRBV7-8
cdr3_nt: TGTGCCAGCAGCCTGGGAGTCGACCCGGGACAGGGGACCTACGAGCAGTACTTC
cdr3_aa: CASSLGVDPGQGTYEQYF

clone_size: NA
j_call: TRBJ1-1
d_call: NA
v_call: TRBV10-3
cdr3_nt: TGTGCCATCAGTGAGTCGGGGGGAGCTGAAGCTTTCTTT
cdr3_aa: CAISESGGAEAFF

clone_size: NA
j_call: TRBJ2-7
d_call: TRBD1
v_call: TRBV7-9
cdr3_nt: TGTGCCAGCAGCATGGCGACAGGGATCGGGCAGTACTTC
cdr3_aa: CASSMATGIGQYF

clone_size: NA
j_call: TRBJ2-7
d_call: TRBD1
v_call: TRBV5-5
cdr3_nt: TGTGCCAGCAGTACAATTAGGGGGCTGGGCGAGCAGTACTTC
cdr3_aa: CASSTIRGLGEQYF

clone_size: NA
j_call: TRBJ1-2
d_call: NA
v_call: TRBV19
cdr3_nt: TGTGCCAGTAGTATATACAGGGAAGATGGCTACACCTTC
cdr3_aa: CASSIYREDGYTF

clone_size: NA
j_call: TRBJ2-1
d_call: NA
v_call: TRBV28
cdr3_nt: TGTGCCAGCAGGGTAGGATTTGAGCAGTTCTTC
cdr3_aa: CASRVGFEQFF

clone_size: NA
j_call: TRBJ1-4
d_call: NA
v_call: TRBV9
cdr3_nt: TGTGCCAGCAGCGCGGCCTTCGGGACCACAAATGAAAAACTGTTTTTT
cdr3_aa: CASSAAFGTTNEKLFF

clone_size: NA
j_call: TRBJ1-2
d_call: NA
v_call: TRBV30
cdr3_nt: TGTGCCTGGAGTGTAGCGGAGGGGCATGGCTACACCTTC
cdr3_aa: CAWSVAEGHGYTF

clone_size: NA
j_call: TRBJ2-7
d_call: NA
v_call: TRBV6-1
cdr3_nt: TGTGCCAGCAGTGAAGTGCGGGACGAGCAGTACTTC
cdr3_aa: CASSEVRDEQYF

clone_size: NA
j_call: TRBJ2-2
d_call: TRBD1
v_call: TRBV5-6
cdr3_nt: TGTGCCAGCAGCTTGGCCGTTGTCAGGGGGTCTTTCACCGGGGAGCTGTTTTTT
cdr3_aa: CASSLAVVRGSFTGELFF

clone_size: NA
j_call: TRBJ2-3
d_call: NA
v_call: TRBV7-2
cdr3_nt: TGTGCCAGCAGCCCAGCTCGTAGCACAGATACGCAGTATTTT
cdr3_aa: CASSPARSTDTQYF

clone_size: NA
j_call: TRBJ1-5
d_call: NA
v_call: TRBV28
cdr3_nt: TGTGCCAGCTGGGGTAGCAATCAGCCCCAGCATTTT
cdr3_aa: CASWGSNQPQHF

clone_size: NA
j_call: TRBJ2-7
d_call: NA
v_call: TRBV7-9
cdr3_nt: TGTGCCAGCAGCGACCGGACGGGGAGCTCCTACGAGCAGTACTTC
cdr3_aa: CASSDRTGSSYEQYF

clone_size: NA
j_call: TRBJ2-2
d_call: NA
v_call: TRBV7-9
cdr3_nt: TGTGCCAGCAGCTCCTTTAGCACCGGGGAGCTGTTTTTT
cdr3_aa: CASSSFSTGELFF

clone_size: NA
j_call: TRBJ2-6
d_call: NA
v_call: TRBV19
cdr3_nt: TGTGCCAGTAGTATAGTCGCCCTCTCTGGGGCCAACGTCCTGACTTTC
cdr3_aa: CASSIVALSGANVLTF

clone_size: once
j_call: TRBJ2-6
d_call: NA
v_call: TRBV29-1
cdr3_nt: TGCAGCGTGGCAAGCTCTGGGGCCAACGTCCTGACTTTC
cdr3_aa: CSVASSGANVLTF

clone_size: once
j_call: TRBJ2-7
d_call: NA
v_call: TRBV28
cdr3_nt: TGTGCCAGCAGTTTCTCCCTTCGACAGCCGGGGGAGTTC
cdr3_aa: CASSFSLRQPGEF

clone_size: NA
j_call: TRBJ1-1
d_call: NA
v_call: TRBV6-1
cdr3_nt: TGTGCCAGCAGTGAATCGGGTAAGAGAGTAATAAGGAAAATGAACACTGAAGCTTTCTTT
cdr3_aa: CASSESGKRVIRKMNTEAFF

clone_size: NA
j_call: TRBJ2-3
d_call: NA
v_call: TRBV5-1
cdr3_nt: TGCGCCACCAGCGGACGCGGCGGTGATACGCAGTATTTT
cdr3_aa: CATSGRGGDTQYF

clone_size: NA
j_call: TRBJ1-2
d_call: NA
v_call: TRBV28
cdr3_nt: TGTGCCAGCAGTTTAGGGCGGCGCTACACCTTC
cdr3_aa: CASSLGRRYTF

clone_size: NA
j_call: TRBJ2-7
d_call: TRBD2
v_call: TRBV27
cdr3_nt: TGTGCCAGCAGTCGTACTAGCGCAAACTACGAGCAGTACTTC
cdr3_aa: CASSRTSANYEQYF

clone_size: NA
j_call: TRBJ2-3
d_call: TRBD2
v_call: TRBV7-2
cdr3_nt: TGTGCCAGCAACCCAGTGGGGCTAGCGGGGTTCACAGATACGCAGTATTTT
cdr3_aa: CASNPVGLAGFTDTQYF

clone_size: NA
j_call: TRBJ2-3
d_call: NA
v_call: TRBV29-1
cdr3_nt: TGCAGCGTTGTATCGGCTAGCGAGGGCACAGATACGCAGTATTTT
cdr3_aa: CSVVSASEGTDTQYF

clone_size: once
j_call: TRBJ1-4
d_call: NA
v_call: TRBV18
cdr3_nt: TGTGCCAGCTCACCCCCTGCCAGGGGCGGTGAAAAACTGTTTTTT
cdr3_aa: CASSPPARGGEKLFF

clone_size: NA
j_call: TRBJ2-6
d_call: TRBD1
v_call: TRBV6-1
cdr3_nt: TGTGCCAGCAGTGAGGGTGTCGGGGACAGGTGGGCCAACGTCCTGACTTTC
cdr3_aa: CASSEGVGDRWANVLTF

clone_size: NA
j_call: TRBJ2-3
d_call: NA
v_call: TRBV7-9
cdr3_nt: TGTGCCAGCAGCTATGGGGGGAGCGCGCAGTATTTT
cdr3_aa: CASSYGGSAQYF

clone_size: NA
j_call: TRBJ2-3
d_call: NA
v_call: TRBV19
cdr3_nt: TGTGCCAGTAGTATAGACACCAGCACAGATACGCAGTATTTT
cdr3_aa: CASSIDTSTDTQYF

clone_size: NA
j_call: TRBJ1-1
d_call: TRBD1
v_call: TRBV28
cdr3_nt: TGTGCCAGCAGCCCAACCTCAGGGGGGAACACTGAAGCTTTCTTT
cdr3_aa: CASSPTSGGNTEAFF

clone_size: NA
j_call: TRBJ2-1
d_call: NA
v_call: TRBV19
cdr3_nt: TGTGCCAGTAGTATAGGGCCCTTGCGGAGTGAGCAGTTCTTC
cdr3_aa: CASSIGPLRSEQFF